This T cell receptor (beta chain) was captured in a study of CD8 T cells in Susac syndrome. The multiple sclerosis controls, all treatment-naive patients, had relapsing-remitting disease that was stable or active. Negative isolation was applied to CD8+ and CD4+ T cells, and FACS enrichment was applied to TEMRA cells. When the RNA was reverse transcribed, random hexamers were used with an input of roughly 0.45 to 1 ug. immunoSEQ multiplex PCR amplified TCR beta CDR3 across 54 Vbeta, 13 Jbeta. TCRdb called the immunoSEQ multiplex PCR reads again in MiXCR, with one record for every CDR3 protein. The data contain 55,000 to 85,000 distinct CDR3 sequences, under 96% of them seen just once; the ten biggest clones take up 0.095% to 0.13%. Germline V CDR1 and CDR2: KGHDR, SFDVKD. The CDR3 extends over 13 amino acids. V lost 0 bases and J 6 bases, leaving 7 bases between the germline ends.

The source of this sequence is a human donor with multiple sclerosis. Sequences were obtained from CD4+ T cells from PBMCs. The rearrangement uses TRBV24-1 and TRBJ1-2, with D unclear. CDR3 DNA sequence: TGTGCCACCAGTGATTTGCCGGGGAATGGCTACACCTTC. This sequence encodes CATSDLPGNGYTF.